The present TCR beta chain was sequenced within a study of blood T cell repertoires in COVID-19. Researchers sorted participants into cohorts using their self-reported clinical history. The V end lost 6 bases, the J end lost 7 bases, and 9 bases lay between the germline ends. The germline CDR1 and CDR2 sequences are MGHRA and YSYEKL. This CDR3 has 12 residues. Generated by immunoSEQ multiplex PCR, the TCRdb table keeps only in-frame clones and is missing some. The table has approximately 200,000 clones, about 85% seen once. The source material was PBMCs or T cells enriched from blood (not recorded which). The TCR sequence derives from a man aged 25-40 years who had recovered from COVID-19. The chain carries TRBV4-1 and TRBJ1-4; a possible D gene is TRBD1 (5 bases). CDR3 in DNA: TGCGCCAGCAGTCAGGGAAGTGAAAAACTGTTTTTT. Protein: CASSQGSEKLFF.